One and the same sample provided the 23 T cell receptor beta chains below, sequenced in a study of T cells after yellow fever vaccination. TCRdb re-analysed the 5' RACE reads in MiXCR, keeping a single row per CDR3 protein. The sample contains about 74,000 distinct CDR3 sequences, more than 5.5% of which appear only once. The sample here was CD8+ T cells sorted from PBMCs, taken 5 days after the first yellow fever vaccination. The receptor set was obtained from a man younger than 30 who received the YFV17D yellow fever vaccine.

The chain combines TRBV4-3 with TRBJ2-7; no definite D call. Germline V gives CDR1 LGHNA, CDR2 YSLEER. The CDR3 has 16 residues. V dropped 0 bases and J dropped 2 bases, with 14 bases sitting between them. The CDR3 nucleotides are TGCGCCAGCAGCCAAGAGCGTTTCCGGCAGGCCTACGAGCAGTACTTC. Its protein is CASSQERFRQAYEQYF.

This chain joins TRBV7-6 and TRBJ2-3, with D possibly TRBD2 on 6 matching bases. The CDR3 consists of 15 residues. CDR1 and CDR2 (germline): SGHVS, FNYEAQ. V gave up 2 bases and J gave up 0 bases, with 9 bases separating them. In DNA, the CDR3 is TGTGCCAGCAGCTTATTTGGGGGGAGCACAGATACGCAGTATTTT. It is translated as CASSLFGGSTDTQYF.

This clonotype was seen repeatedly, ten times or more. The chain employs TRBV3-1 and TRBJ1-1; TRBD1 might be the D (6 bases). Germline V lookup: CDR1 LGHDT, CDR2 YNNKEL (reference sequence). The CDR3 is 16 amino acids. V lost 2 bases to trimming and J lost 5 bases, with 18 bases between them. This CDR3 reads CASSQRGVVVDTEAFF. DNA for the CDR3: TGTGCCAGCAGCCAAAGGGGGGTCGTAGTGGATACTGAAGCTTTCTTT.

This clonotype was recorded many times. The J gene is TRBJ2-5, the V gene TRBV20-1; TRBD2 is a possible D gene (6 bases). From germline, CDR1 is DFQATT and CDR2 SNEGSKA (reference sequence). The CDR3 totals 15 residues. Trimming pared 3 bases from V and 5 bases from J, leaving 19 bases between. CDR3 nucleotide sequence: TGCAGTGCTAGTTTAGTCGGGAGCTTGGCTGAGACCCAGTACTTC. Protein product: CSASLVGSLAETQYF.

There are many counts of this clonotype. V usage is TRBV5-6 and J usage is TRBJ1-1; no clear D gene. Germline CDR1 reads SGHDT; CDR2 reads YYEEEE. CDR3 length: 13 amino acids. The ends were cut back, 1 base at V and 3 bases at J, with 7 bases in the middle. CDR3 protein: CASSLISDTEAFF. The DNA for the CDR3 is TGTGCCAGCAGCTTGATCTCGGACACTGAAGCTTTCTTT.

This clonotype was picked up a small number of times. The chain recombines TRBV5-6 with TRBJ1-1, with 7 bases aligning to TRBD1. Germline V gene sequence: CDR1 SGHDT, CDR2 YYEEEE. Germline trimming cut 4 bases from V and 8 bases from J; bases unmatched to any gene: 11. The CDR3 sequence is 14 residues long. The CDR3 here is CASSIEGAREEAFF. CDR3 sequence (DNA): TGTGCCAGCAGCATTGAGGGGGCCAGGGAAGAAGCTTTCTTT.

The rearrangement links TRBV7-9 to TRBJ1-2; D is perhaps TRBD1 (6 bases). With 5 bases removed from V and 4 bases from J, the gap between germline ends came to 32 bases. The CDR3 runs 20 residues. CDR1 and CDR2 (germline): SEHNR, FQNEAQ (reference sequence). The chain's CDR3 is CASSGLGVEPQGKISYGYTF. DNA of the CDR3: TGTGCCAGCAGCGGCTTGGGGGTCGAACCCCAGGGGAAAATCTCCTATGGCTACACCTTC.

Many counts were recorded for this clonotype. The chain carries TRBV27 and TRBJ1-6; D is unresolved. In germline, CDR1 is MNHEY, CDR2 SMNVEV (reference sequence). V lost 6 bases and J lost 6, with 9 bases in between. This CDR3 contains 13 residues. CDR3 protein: CASRSRANSPLHF. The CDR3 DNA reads TGTGCCAGCAGGTCGAGGGCTAATTCACCCCTCCACTTT.

CDR3 DNA sequence: TGTGCCAGCACCTCAGGGGGTGGGGATGAGCAGTTCTTC. It translates to CASTSGGGDEQFF. This chain joins TRBV7-9 and TRBJ2-1; 7 nucleotides match TRBD1. The germline V gene has CDR1 SEHNR and CDR2 FQNEAQ (reference sequence). V dropped 7 bases and J dropped 8; count of bases not matched to a gene: 8. The length of the CDR3 is 13 residues.

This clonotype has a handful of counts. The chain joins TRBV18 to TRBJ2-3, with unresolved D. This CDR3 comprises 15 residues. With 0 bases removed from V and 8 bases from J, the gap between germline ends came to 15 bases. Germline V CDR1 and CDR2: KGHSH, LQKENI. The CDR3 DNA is TGTGCCAGCTCACCACCTATATTTGGGGTCGCTACGCAGTATTTT. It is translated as CASSPPIFGVATQYF.

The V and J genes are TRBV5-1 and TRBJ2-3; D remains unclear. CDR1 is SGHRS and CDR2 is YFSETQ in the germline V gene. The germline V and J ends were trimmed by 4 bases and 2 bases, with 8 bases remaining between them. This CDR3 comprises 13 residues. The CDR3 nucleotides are TGCGCCAGCAGCCAGCAACCCACAGATACGCAGTATTTT. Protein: CASSQQPTDTQYF.

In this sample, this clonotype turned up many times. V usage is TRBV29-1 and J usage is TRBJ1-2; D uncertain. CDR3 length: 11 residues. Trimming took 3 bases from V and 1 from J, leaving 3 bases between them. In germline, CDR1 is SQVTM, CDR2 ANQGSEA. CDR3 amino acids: CSVEDNYGYTF. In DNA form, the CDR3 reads TGCAGCGTTGAGGATAACTATGGCTACACCTTC.

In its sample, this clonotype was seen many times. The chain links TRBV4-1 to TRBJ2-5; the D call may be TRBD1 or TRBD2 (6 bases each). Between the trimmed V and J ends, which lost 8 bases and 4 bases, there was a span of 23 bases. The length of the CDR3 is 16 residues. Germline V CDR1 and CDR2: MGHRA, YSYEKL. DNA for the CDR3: TGCGCCAGCCACCCCCCGGCACGGGGGCGCGGAGAGACCCAGTACTTC. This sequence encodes CASHPPARGRGETQYF.

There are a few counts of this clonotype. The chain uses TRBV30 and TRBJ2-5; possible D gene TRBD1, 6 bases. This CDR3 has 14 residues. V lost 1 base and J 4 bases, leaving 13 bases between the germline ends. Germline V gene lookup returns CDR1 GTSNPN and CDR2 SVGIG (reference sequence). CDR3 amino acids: CAWSETGPLETQYF. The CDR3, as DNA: TGTGCCTGGAGTGAAACAGGGCCTTTAGAGACCCAGTACTTC.

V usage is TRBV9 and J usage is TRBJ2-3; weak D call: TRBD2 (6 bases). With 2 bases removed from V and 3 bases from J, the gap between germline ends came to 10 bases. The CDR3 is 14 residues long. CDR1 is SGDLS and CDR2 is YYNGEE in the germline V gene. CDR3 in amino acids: CASSVVGGTDTQYF. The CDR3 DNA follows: TGTGCCAGCAGCGTCGTAGGAGGGACAGATACGCAGTATTTT. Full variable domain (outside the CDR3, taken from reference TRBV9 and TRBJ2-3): DSGVTQTPKHLITATGQRVTLRCSPRSGDLSVYWYQQSLDQGLQFLIQYYNGEERAKGNILERFSAQQFPDLHSELNLSSLELGDSALYFCASSVVGGTDTQYFGPGTRLTVL.

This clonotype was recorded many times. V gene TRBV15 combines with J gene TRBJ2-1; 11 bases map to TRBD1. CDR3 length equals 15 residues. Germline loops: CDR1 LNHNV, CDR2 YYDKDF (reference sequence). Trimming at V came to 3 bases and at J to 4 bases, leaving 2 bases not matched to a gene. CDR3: CATSSRDRGYNEQFF. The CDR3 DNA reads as TGTGCCACCAGCAGCCGGGACAGGGGGTACAATGAGCAGTTCTTC.

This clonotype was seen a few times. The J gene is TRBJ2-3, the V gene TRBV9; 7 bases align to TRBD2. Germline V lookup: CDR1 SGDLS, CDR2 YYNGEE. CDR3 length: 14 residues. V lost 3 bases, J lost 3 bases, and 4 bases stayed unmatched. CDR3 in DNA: TGTGCCAGCAGCGAAAGCGGGGAGACAGATACGCAGTATTTT. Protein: CASSESGETDTQYF.

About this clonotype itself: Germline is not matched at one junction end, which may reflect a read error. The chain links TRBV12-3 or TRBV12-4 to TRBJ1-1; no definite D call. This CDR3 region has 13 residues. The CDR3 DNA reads TGTGCCAGCAGGTTAGGGCCAAAGACTGAAGCTTTCTTT. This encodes CASRLGPKTEAFF.

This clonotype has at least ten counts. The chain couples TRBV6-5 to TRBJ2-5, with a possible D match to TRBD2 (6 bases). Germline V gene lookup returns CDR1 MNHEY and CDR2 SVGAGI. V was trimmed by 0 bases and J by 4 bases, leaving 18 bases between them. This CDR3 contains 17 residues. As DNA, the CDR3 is TGTGCCAGCAGTTACTCGAGTATTCCGAGCGGGCGAGAGACCCAGTACTTC. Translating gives CASSYSSIPSGRETQYF.

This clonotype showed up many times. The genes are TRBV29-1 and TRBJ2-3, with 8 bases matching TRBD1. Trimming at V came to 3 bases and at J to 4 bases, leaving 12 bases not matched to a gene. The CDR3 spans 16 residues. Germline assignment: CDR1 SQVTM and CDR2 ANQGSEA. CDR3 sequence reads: CSVEGGTGLLADTQYF. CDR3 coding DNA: TGCAGCGTTGAGGGCGGGACAGGTCTTTTAGCAGATACGCAGTATTTT.

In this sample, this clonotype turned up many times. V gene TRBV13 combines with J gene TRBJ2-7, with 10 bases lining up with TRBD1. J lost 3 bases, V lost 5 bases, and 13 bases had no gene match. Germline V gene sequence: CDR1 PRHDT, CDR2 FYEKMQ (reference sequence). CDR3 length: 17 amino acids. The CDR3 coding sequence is TGTGCCAGCAGCCCCCCCCGGACAGGGGGATTAGGCTACGAGCAGTACTTC. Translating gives CASSPPRTGGLGYEQYF.

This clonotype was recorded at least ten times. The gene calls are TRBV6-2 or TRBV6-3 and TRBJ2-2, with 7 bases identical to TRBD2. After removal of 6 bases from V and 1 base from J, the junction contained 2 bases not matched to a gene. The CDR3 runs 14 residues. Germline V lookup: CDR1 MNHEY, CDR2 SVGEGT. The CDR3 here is CASSRGVNTGELFF. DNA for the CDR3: TGTGCCAGCAGCCGGGGGGTGAACACCGGGGAGCTGTTTTTT.

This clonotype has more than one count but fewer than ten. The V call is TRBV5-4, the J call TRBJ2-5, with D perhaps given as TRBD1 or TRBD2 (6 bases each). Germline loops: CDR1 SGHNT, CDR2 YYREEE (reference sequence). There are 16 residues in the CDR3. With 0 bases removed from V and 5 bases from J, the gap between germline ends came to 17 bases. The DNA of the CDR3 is TGTGCCAGCAGCTTGGTCGCCAGGGGAGGAGACGAGACCCAGTACTTC. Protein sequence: CASSLVARGGDETQYF.